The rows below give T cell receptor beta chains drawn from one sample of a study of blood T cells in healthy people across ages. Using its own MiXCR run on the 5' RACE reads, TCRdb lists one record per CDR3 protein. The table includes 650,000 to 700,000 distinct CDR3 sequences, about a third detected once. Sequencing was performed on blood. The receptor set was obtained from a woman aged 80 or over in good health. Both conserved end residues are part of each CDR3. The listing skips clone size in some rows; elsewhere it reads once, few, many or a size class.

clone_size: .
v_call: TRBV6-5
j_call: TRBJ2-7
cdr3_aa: CASSATDSSSYEQYF

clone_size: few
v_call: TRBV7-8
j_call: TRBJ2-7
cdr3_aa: CASSSLGRDYEQYF

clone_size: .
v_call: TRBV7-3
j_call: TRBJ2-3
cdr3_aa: CASSLMGSGNTDTQYF

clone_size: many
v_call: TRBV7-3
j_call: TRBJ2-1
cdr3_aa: CASGSGTYNEQFF

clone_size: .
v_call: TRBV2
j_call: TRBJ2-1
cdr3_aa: CASSASGGYEQFF

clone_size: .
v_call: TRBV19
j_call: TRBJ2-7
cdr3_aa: CASAKDGSSYEQYF

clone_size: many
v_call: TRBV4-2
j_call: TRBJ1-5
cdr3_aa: CASSQVAGGPNQPQHF

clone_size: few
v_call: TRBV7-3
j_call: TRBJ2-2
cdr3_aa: CASSRVPAGAPFTGELFF

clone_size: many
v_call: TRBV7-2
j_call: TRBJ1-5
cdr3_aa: CASSLEARADQPQHF

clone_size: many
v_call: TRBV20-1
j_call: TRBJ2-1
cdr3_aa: CSATEIDEQFF

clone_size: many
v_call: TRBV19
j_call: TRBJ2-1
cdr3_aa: CASSMMAGGYNEQFF

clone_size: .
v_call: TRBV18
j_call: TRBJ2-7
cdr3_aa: CASSPREEQYF

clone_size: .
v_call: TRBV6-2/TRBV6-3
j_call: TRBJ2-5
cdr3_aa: CASSYPSGSGGVRETQYF

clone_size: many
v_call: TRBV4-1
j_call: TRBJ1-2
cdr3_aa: CASSKGQGSGYTF

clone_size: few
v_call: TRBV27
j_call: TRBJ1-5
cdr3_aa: CASSRTGRGSNQPQHF

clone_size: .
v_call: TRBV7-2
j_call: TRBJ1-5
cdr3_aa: CASSYHRNQPQHF

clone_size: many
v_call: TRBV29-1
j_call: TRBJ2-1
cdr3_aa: CSVERGLSSSSYNEQFF

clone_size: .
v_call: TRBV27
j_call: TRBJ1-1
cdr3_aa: CASWGTVGTEAFF

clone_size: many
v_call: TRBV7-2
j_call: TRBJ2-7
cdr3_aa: CASSLGVTVTYEQYF

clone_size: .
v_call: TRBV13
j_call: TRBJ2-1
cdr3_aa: CASSHSGGYNEQFF

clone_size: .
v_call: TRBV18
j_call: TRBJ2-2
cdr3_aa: CASPISGTGELFF

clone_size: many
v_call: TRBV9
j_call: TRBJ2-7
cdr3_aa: CASSVAATDSYEQYF

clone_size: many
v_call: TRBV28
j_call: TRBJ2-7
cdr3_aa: CASSLGSRVPYEQYF

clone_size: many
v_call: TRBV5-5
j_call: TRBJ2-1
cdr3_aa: CASSQTSGGSSYNEQFF

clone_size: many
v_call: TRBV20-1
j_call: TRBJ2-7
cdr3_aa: CSAGREYEQYF

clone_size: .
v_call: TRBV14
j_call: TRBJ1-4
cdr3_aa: CASSQQRTTNEKLFF

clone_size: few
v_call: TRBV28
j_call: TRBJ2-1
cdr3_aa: CASTPASGADEQFF

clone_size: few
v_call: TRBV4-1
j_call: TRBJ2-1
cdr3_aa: CASSQRTSGGAKFF

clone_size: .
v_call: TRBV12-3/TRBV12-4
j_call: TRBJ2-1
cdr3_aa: CASSRGLAGNEQFF

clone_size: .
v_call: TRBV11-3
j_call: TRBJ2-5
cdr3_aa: CASSLEAGAGETQYF

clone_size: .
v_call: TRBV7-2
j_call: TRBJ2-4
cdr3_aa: CASSPGNIQYF

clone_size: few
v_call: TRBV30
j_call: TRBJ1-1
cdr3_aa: CAWRDRGNTEAFF

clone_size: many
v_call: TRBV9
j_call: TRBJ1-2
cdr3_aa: CASSVDPQGEYGYTF

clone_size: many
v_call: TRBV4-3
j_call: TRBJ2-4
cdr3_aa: CASSQGQGFAKNIQYF

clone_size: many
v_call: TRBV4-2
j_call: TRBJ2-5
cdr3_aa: CASSLGTGGGEETQYF

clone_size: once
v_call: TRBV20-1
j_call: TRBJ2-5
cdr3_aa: CSARVGSGGEQYF

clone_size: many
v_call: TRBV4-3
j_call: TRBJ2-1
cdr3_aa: CASSPWAKAADNEQFF